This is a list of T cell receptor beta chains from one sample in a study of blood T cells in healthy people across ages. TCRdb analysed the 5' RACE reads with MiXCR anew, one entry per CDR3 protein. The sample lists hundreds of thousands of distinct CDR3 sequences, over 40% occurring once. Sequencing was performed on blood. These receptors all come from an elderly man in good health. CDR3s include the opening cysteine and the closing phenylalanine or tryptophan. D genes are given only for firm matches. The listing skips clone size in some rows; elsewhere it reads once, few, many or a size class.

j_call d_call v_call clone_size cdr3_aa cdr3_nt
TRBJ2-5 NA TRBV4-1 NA CASSQGAWETQYF TGCGCCAGCAGCCAAGGGGCGTGGGAGACCCAGTACTTC
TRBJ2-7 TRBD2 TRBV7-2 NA CASSRGAGGYYEQYF TGTGCCAGCAGCCGCGGGGCGGGGGGCTACTACGAGCAGTACTTC
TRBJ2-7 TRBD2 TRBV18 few CASFGTSGRYSYEQYF TGTGCCAGCTTTGGGACTAGCGGGAGGTATTCCTACGAGCAGTACTTC
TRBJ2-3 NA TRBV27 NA CASSSQGNIVADAQYF TGTGCCAGCAGTTCGCAGGGTAATATCGTGGCAGATGCGCAGTATTTT
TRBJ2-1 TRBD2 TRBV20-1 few CSAGRGELTYNEQFF TGCAGTGCGGGGCGGGGGGAACTCACTTACAATGAGCAGTTCTTC
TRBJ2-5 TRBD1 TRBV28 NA CASMELGTGAQETQYF TGTGCCAGCATGGAGTTAGGGACAGGGGCCCAAGAGACCCAGTACTTC
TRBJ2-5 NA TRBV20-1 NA CSARGASEGNQETQYF TGCAGTGCTAGAGGGGCTAGCGAGGGAAACCAAGAGACCCAGTACTTC
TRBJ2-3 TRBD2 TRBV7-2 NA CASSPAFLAGGHKSTDTQYF TGTGCCAGCAGCCCAGCGTTCTTAGCGGGGGGGCATAAAAGCACAGATACGCAGTATTTT
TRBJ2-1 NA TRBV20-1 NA CSATGGRASYNEQFF TGCAGTGCCACTGGAGGACGAGCATCGTACAATGAGCAGTTCTTC
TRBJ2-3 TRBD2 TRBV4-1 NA CASSQALAGVGTDTQYF TGCGCCAGCAGCCAAGCACTAGCGGGAGTCGGCACAGATACGCAGTATTTT
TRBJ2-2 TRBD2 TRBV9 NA CASSVVASGNTGELFF TGTGCCAGCAGCGTAGTCGCTAGCGGGAACACCGGGGAGCTGTTTTTT
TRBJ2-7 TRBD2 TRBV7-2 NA CARCLAVSYEQYF TGTGCCCGCTGCCTAGCGGTTTCCTACGAGCAGTACTTC
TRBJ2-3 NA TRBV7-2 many CASSQSSSTDTQYF TGTGCCAGCAGCCAATCATCTAGCACAGATACGCAGTATTTT
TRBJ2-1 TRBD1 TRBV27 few CASRSERQGGEQFF TGTGCCAGCAGGAGTGAAAGACAGGGGGGTGAGCAGTTCTTC
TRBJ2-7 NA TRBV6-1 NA CASSENWTSEQYF TGTGCCAGCAGTGAAAACTGGACATCCGAGCAGTACTTC
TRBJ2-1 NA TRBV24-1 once CATSFPGVNEQFF TGTGCCACCAGTTTCCCGGGGGTTAATGAGCAGTTCTTC